These 23 T cell receptor beta chains were all obtained from the same sample, sequenced in a study of cytomegalovirus exposure and HLA in healthy donors. Here immunoSEQ multiplex PCR was the method, and the copy in TCRdb shows in-frame clones only, minus some. This table holds some 68,000 clones, roughly 96% found once. The sample comprised PBMCs. These receptors all come from a man younger than 35 in good health and CMV-seronegative.

The chain recombines TRBV5-1 with TRBJ1-2, with 7 bases lining up with TRBD1. V dropped 4 bases and J dropped 8; count of bases not matched to a gene: 11. In germline, CDR1 is SGHRS, CDR2 YFSETQ. The CDR3 totals 14 residues. This CDR3 reads CASSVNTGDGGYTF. In nucleotides, the CDR3 is TGCGCCAGCAGCGTAAATACAGGGGATGGCGGCTACACCTTC.

The V and J genes are TRBV4-2 and TRBJ1-1, with 10 bases that match TRBD1. CDR1 is LGHNA, CDR2 YNFKEQ, per germline. V lost 3 bases to trimming and J lost 6 bases; unmatched junction nucleotides: 13. The CDR3 consists of 17 residues. The CDR3, as DNA: TGTGCCAGCAGCCAGGTGACAGGGGGCGTGTCCTTCGCTGAAGCTTTCTTT. Amino acid sequence: CASSQVTGGVSFAEAFF.

CDR3 coding DNA: TGTGCCAGCACCCTTCCGGGGTCCTCCCTGATGAACACTGAAGCTTTCTTT. This gives the protein CASTLPGSSLMNTEAFF. The gene calls are TRBV2 and TRBJ1-1; D remains unclear. The CDR3 extends over 17 amino acids. Germline V lookup: CDR1 SNHLY, CDR2 FYNNEI. V lost 7 bases and J 0 bases, leaving 21 bases between the germline ends.

The chain couples TRBV28 to TRBJ2-7, with D hard to call. Germline V gives CDR1 MDHEN, CDR2 SYDVKM. This CDR3 spans 13 amino acids. Trimming removed 3 bases at V and 4 bases at J, with 10 bases between. The CDR3 sequence: CASSFGTAYEQYF. Here the CDR3 DNA reads TGTGCCAGCAGTTTCGGCACAGCTTACGAGCAGTACTTC.

The rearrangement uses TRBV5-6 and TRBJ1-2; possible D gene TRBD1, 6 bases. The V gene lost 4 bases and the J gene lost 1 base, with 17 bases spanning the gap. The CDR3 sequence is 16 residues long. CDR1 SGHDT and CDR2 YYEEEE come from the germline V gene. This chain's CDR3 is CASSPGGRRFNYGYTF. CDR3 in DNA: TGTGCCAGCAGCCCCGGGGGGCGGAGGTTTAACTATGGCTACACCTTC.

This chain joins TRBV28 and TRBJ2-3; 7 bases are a match to TRBD1. Trimming removed 5 bases from V and 1 base from J; junction bases left unmatched: 6. The germline gives CDR1 MDHEN, CDR2 SYDVKM. The CDR3 extends over 15 amino acids. The DNA of the CDR3 is TGTGCCAGCAGTCGCCCCGGGACAGGCACAGATACGCAGTATTTT. Its translation: CASSRPGTGTDTQYF.

The chain recombines TRBV4-1 with TRBJ2-1; weak D call: TRBD2 (5 bases). This CDR3 is built from 18 residues. The V end was cut by 0 bases, the J end by 5 bases, with 20 bases between. CDR1 and CDR2 from the germline V gene are MGHRA and YSYEKL. This CDR3 is CASSQEPRAVLGHNEQFF. CDR3 nucleotides: TGCGCCAGCAGCCAAGAACCAAGAGCGGTTCTCGGCCACAATGAGCAGTTCTTC.

The gene calls are TRBV12-5 and TRBJ2-1, with D maybe TRBD2 (5 bases). Germline loops: CDR1 LGHNT, CDR2 FRNRAP. V lost 6 bases and J lost 2, with 14 bases in between. The CDR3 sequence is 15 residues long. The CDR3 sequence is CASGELTSPYNEQFF. The CDR3, as DNA: TGTGCTAGTGGGGAGCTAACTAGTCCCTACAATGAGCAGTTCTTC.

The CDR3 region is CASSQVRVSNYGYTF. DNA for the CDR3: TGCGCCAGCAGCCAAGTAAGAGTTTCTAACTATGGCTACACCTTC. The chain employs TRBV4-1 and TRBJ1-2; D ambiguous. Trimming removed 1 base from V and 0 bases from J, with 9 bases in between. Germline loops: CDR1 MGHRA, CDR2 YSYEKL. This CDR3 has 15 amino acids.

V is TRBV6-5 and J is TRBJ1-1, with D possibly being TRBD1 (5 bases). V was trimmed by 8 bases and J by 7 bases, leaving 17 bases between them. Germline V lookup: CDR1 MNHEY, CDR2 SVGAGI. The CDR3 covers 13 residues. CDR3 region: CASYHRRDIEAFF. DNA of the CDR3: TGTGCCAGCTATCACAGGCGGGATATTGAAGCTTTCTTT.

The chain recombines TRBV5-1 with TRBJ1-2; 7 bases agree with TRBD1. CDR3 length equals 15 residues. Germline V gene lookup returns CDR1 SGHRS and CDR2 YFSETQ. V trimming: 1 base; J trimming: 2 bases; junction bases outside the gene matches: 5. As DNA, the CDR3 is TGCGCCAGCAGCTTGCGCGACAGGGCGAACTATGGCTACACCTTC. It codes for CASSLRDRANYGYTF.

V and J are TRBV5-6 and TRBJ2-7; D remains unclear. Per the germline V gene, CDR1 is SGHDT and CDR2 is YYEEEE. The CDR3 sequence is 14 residues long. V dropped 2 bases and J dropped 3 bases, with 12 bases sitting between them. CDR3: CASSLMGQNYEQYF. CDR3 bases: TGTGCCAGCAGCTTAATGGGCCAGAACTACGAGCAGTACTTC.

The V call is TRBV28, the J call TRBJ2-7; 7 bases match TRBD1. Trimming at V came to 4 bases and at J to 2 bases, leaving 11 bases not matched to a gene. Germline V gene data show CDR1 as MDHEN and CDR2 as SYDVKM. The CDR3 has 16 amino acids. The CDR3 region has the DNA TGTGCCAGCAGTTCCGGGACAGCTACGTTAACCTACGAGCAGTACTTC. Translating gives CASSSGTATLTYEQYF.

The chain is built from TRBV10-2 and TRBJ1-5; D is perhaps TRBD1 (6 bases). Trimming pared 4 bases from V and 1 base from J, leaving 11 bases between. This CDR3 spans 15 amino acids. Per germline, CDR1 WSHSY and CDR2 SAAADI. The CDR3 loop is CASSAGRGSNQPQHF. Here the CDR3 DNA reads TGCGCCAGCAGTGCTGGCAGGGGCAGCAATCAGCCCCAGCATTTT.

The V call is TRBV11-3, the J call TRBJ2-7; D is unresolved. Deletions cut 3 bases from V and 2 bases from J, with 14 bases between. The CDR3 has 15 residues. Germline-derived CDR1 and CDR2 are SGHNT and YENEEA. The CDR3 sequence is CASSFDSTTTYEQYF. CDR3 nucleotide sequence: TGTGCCAGCAGCTTCGACTCTACTACAACCTACGAGCAGTACTTC.

The chain recombines TRBV27 with TRBJ2-1; TRBD2 matches at 7 bases. Looked up from germline, CDR1 is MNHEY and CDR2 is SMNVEV (reference sequence). The CDR3 has 16 residues. V gave up 3 bases and J gave up 0 bases; unmatched junction bases: 5. In nucleotides, the CDR3 is TGTGCCAGCAGTTTTCAAAGCGGGGTCTCCTACAATGAGCAGTTCTTC. It is translated as CASSFQSGVSYNEQFF.

The V call is TRBV28, the J call TRBJ1-4; the match to TRBD1 covers 10 bases. This CDR3 spans 15 amino acids. Germline CDR1 is MDHEN and CDR2 is SYDVKM. Trimming at V came to 3 bases and at J to 7 bases, leaving 5 bases not matched to a gene. The CDR3, as DNA: TGTGCCAGCAGTTTTTGGGGGACAGGGGTTGAAAAACTGTTTTTT. Amino acid sequence: CASSFWGTGVEKLFF.

This chain links TRBV18 with TRBJ1-3, with 8 bases fitting TRBD1. CDR1 and CDR2 (germline): KGHSH, LQKENI. CDR3 length equals 18 residues. The ends lost 2 bases at V and 2 bases at J; junction bases unmatched: 11. For the CDR3, the DNA is TGTGCCAGCTCACCAAACACAGGGGGTCTAGGCGCTGGAAACACCATATATTTT. Its protein product is CASSPNTGGLGAGNTIYF.

The chain combines TRBV2 with TRBJ2-7; TRBD2 agrees at 8 bases. CDR1 is SNHLY and CDR2 is FYNNEI in the germline V gene. CDR3 length: 18 residues. V dropped 11 bases and J dropped 0; count of bases not matched to a gene: 21. CDR3 amino acids: CAGSGTRSRRGGSYEQYF. The CDR3 bases are TGTGCCGGGTCCGGGACACGATCACGTCGGGGGGGCTCCTACGAGCAGTACTTC.

The chain couples TRBV4-1 to TRBJ1-6; a possible D gene is TRBD1 (6 bases). Trimming shortened V by 0 bases and J by 5 bases, and 11 bases separated the two germline ends. Germline V gene data show CDR1 as MGHRA and CDR2 as YSYEKL. This CDR3 spans 16 amino acids. The CDR3 DNA reads TGCGCCAGCAGCCAAGAGAGTCAGGGGAATAATTCACCCCTCCACTTT. It codes for CASSQESQGNNSPLHF.

The chain joins TRBV15 to TRBJ1-3; D not certain. CDR3 length: 16 residues. V was trimmed by 5 bases and J by 0 bases, leaving 14 bases between them. CDR1 and CDR2 (germline): LNHNV, YYDKDF (reference sequence). The CDR3 region has the DNA TGTGCCACCAGCTCTCGAGGCCGGGTCTCTGGAAACACCATATATTTT. It specifies CATSSRGRVSGNTIYF. Using reference TRBV15 and TRBJ1-3 for the parts outside the CDR3, the full variable domain is DAMVIQNPRYQVTQFGKPVTLSCSQTLNHNVMYWYQQKSSQAPKLLFHYYDKDFNNEADTPDNFQSRRPNTSFCFLDIRSPGLGDTAMYLCATSSRGRVSGNTIYFGEGSWLTVV.

V usage is TRBV15 and J usage is TRBJ2-1; 11 nucleotides agree with TRBD2. CDR1 and CDR2 (germline): LNHNV, YYDKDF (reference sequence). The CDR3 has 15 residues. Trimming took 3 bases from V and 9 from J; bases not matched to a gene: 7. The CDR3 DNA is TGTGCCACCAGCAGGCTAGCGGGAGGTCGCGGTGAGCAGTTCTTC. Its protein product is CATSRLAGGRGEQFF. Full variable domain (remainder filled in from reference TRBV15 and TRBJ2-1): DAMVIQNPRYQVTQFGKPVTLSCSQTLNHNVMYWYQQKSSQAPKLLFHYYDKDFNNEADTPDNFQSRRPNTSFCFLDIRSPGLGDTAMYLCATSRLAGGRGEQFFGPGTRLTVL.

The chain couples TRBV10-3 to TRBJ2-1; 8 bases agree with TRBD2. The CDR3 has 15 residues. CDR1 and CDR2 from the germline V gene are ENHRY and SYGVKD. The ends lost 0 bases at V and 7 bases at J; junction bases unmatched: 5. The CDR3 here is CAISESSGGRNEQFF. As DNA, the CDR3 is TGTGCCATCAGTGAGTCGTCGGGAGGGCGAAATGAGCAGTTCTTC.